This TCR beta chain appears in the sequencing data of a study of CXCR3-negative and CXCR3-positive naive CD8 T cells. Findings and limits, study-wide: Hydrophobicity was higher for TRB CDR3s found in CXCR3-positive naive cells than in CXCR3-negative naive cells. Both of the naive subsets showed about the same high diversity, but memory CD8+ cells had much less. Cryopreserved PBMCs had partly decreased CXCR3 expression; fresh PBMCs were used in most assays.

Each TRB cDNA library was prepared by 5' RACE (with UMI labels). TCRdb derives one entry per CDR3 protein from the 5' RACE reads, leaving out DNA. Its table lists about 89,000 distinct CDR3 sequences. The CDR3 consists of 14 residues. The germline CDR1 and CDR2 sequences are MNHEY and SVGEGT. As regards this clonotype: The antigen remains undetermined.

The chain couples TRBV6-2 or TRBV6-3 to TRBJ2-2; there is no DNA to check the TCRdb D call of TRBD2. Sequencing was done on a sample of naive CXCR3+ CD8+ T cells from blood. Subset meaning: CD45RO-CCR7+CD27+CD95- naive CD8+ T cells expressing CXCR3 (TNR3+). The receptor comes from a human donor in good health. Some clones in this sample may be carry-over from other donors' samples. CDR3 sequence: CASGEGTPPGELFF.